Presented here are 18 T cell receptor beta chains from one specimen sequenced in a study of cytomegalovirus exposure and HLA in healthy donors. With 60 Vbeta and 13 Jbeta primers, the PCR was carried out. Method: immunoSEQ multiplex PCR; TCRdb's copy keeps in-frame clones and lacks some. The table has some 150,000 clones, 80% seen once. What was sequenced was PBMCs. The receptors shown here come from a man aged 25-45 years in good health and CMV-seronegative.

The genes are TRBV19 and TRBJ2-7; D is undetermined. Trimming removed 3 bases at V and 4 bases at J, with 13 bases between. Germline CDR1 reads LNHDA; CDR2 reads SQIVND (reference sequence). The CDR3 extends over 14 amino acids. CDR3 nucleotide sequence: TGTGCCAGTAGTATTCGTGGCAGGATTTACGAGCAGTACTTC. This sequence encodes CASSIRGRIYEQYF.

V gene TRBV5-1 combines with J gene TRBJ2-7; 9 positions match TRBD1. Germline V lookup: CDR1 SGHRS, CDR2 YFSETQ. The CDR3 has 16 amino acids. V shed 1 base, J shed 7 bases, and the junction held 12 bases outside the gene matches. The CDR3 is CASSLYSGQGTLEQYF. DNA for the CDR3: TGCGCCAGCAGCTTGTATTCGGGACAGGGCACTCTGGAGCAGTACTTC. The complete variable domain, with remaining parts taken from reference TRBV5-1 and TRBJ2-7, reads KAGVTQTPRYLIKTRGQQVTLSCSPISGHRSVSWYQQTPGQGLQFLFEYFSETQRNKGNFPGRFSGRQFSNSRSEMNVSTLELGDSALYLCASSLYSGQGTLEQYFGPGTRLTVT.

V gene TRBV6-1 combines with J gene TRBJ1-3; no firm D call. V was shortened by 7 bases and J by 0 bases, with 10 bases between the two germline ends. This CDR3 has 14 amino acids. Germline CDR1 reads MNHNS; CDR2 reads SASEGT. The CDR3 coding sequence is TGTGCCAGCACGGAGGCGTTCTCTGGAAACACCATATATTTT. It translates to CASTEAFSGNTIYF.

This clone turned up a few times. The V gene is TRBV2, the J gene TRBJ1-2; TRBD1 aligns across 8 bases. Germline CDR1 and CDR2: SNHLY and FYNNEI. V gave up 3 bases and J gave up 0 bases; unmatched junction bases: 6. There are 16 residues in the CDR3. The CDR3 is CASSERQGFANYGYTF. The DNA for the CDR3 is TGTGCCAGCAGTGAGCGACAGGGGTTCGCTAACTATGGCTACACCTTC.

The V gene is TRBV7-9, the J gene TRBJ1-2, with 8 bases lining up with TRBD1. CDR3 length equals 17 residues. Germline values: CDR1 SEHNR, CDR2 FQNEAQ (reference sequence). With 1 base clipped from V and 8 bases from J, the junction kept 15 bases outside the gene matches. CDR3 sequence reads: CASSLGVTGDTPEGYTF. The CDR3 DNA sequence: TGTGCCAGCAGCTTAGGGGTGACAGGGGATACCCCGGAGGGCTACACCTTC.

This chain joins TRBV5-1 and TRBJ1-2, with 10 bases identical to TRBD1. This CDR3 has 16 residues. The germline CDR1 and CDR2 sequences are SGHRS and YFSETQ. V was clipped by 0 bases and J by 4 bases; unmatched bases: 6. CDR3 protein: CASSLETGGAVYGYTF. CDR3 nucleotides: TGCGCCAGCAGCTTGGAGACAGGGGGCGCCGTCTATGGCTACACCTTC.

The table lists this clone with a few counts. V and J are TRBV2 and TRBJ1-5; D gene unclear. Germline CDR1 and CDR2: SNHLY and FYNNEI. The V and J ends lost 4 bases and 0 bases respectively, with 7 bases between them. The CDR3 contains 14 residues. Here the CDR3 DNA reads TGTGCCAGCAGTGGAATAGATAGCAATCAGCCCCAGCATTTT. Protein sequence: CASSGIDSNQPQHF.

This rearrangement joins TRBV5-1 to TRBJ2-7; 7 bases agree with TRBD1. The germline V gene has CDR1 SGHRS and CDR2 YFSETQ. The CDR3 consists of 14 residues. Trimming took 0 bases from V and 2 from J; bases not matched to a gene: 2. The CDR3 DNA sequence: TGCGCCAGCAGCTTGGACAGGGGTGCCTACGAGCAGTACTTC. Amino acids: CASSLDRGAYEQYF.

This clone showed up just once. This rearrangement joins TRBV11-2 to TRBJ2-1; TRBD2 might be the D (5 bases). Germline CDR1 reads SGHAT; CDR2 reads FQNNGV. Trimming pared 5 bases from V and 8 bases from J, leaving 16 bases between. This CDR3 spans 14 amino acids. The CDR3 spells CASSHRGLQDEQFF. In nucleotides, the CDR3 is TGTGCCAGCAGCCACCGCGGACTCCAGGATGAGCAGTTCTTC.

This clone was recorded a few times. This CDR3 is CASSLMGGASYEQYF. For the CDR3, the DNA is TGTGCCAGCAGCTTAATGGGTGGGGCCTCCTACGAGCAGTACTTC. The V gene is TRBV7-9, the J gene TRBJ2-7; D may be TRBD1 (5 bases). CDR3 size: 15 residues. Germline CDR1 is SEHNR and CDR2 is FQNEAQ (reference sequence). Trimming pared 2 bases from V and 0 bases from J, leaving 11 bases between. The full variable domain, rest sourced from reference TRBV7-9 and TRBJ2-7, is DTGVSQNPRHKITKRGQNVTFRCDPISEHNRLYWYRQTLGQGPEFLTYFQNEAQLEKSRLLSDRFSAERPKGSFSTLEIQRTEQGDSAMYLCASSLMGGASYEQYFGPGTRLTVT.

The V call is TRBV2, the J call TRBJ2-5; TRBD2 matches at 11 bases. With V trimmed by 4 bases and J by 2 bases, 12 bases remained unmatched. The germline V gene has CDR1 SNHLY and CDR2 FYNNEI. There are 18 residues in the CDR3. The DNA for the CDR3 is TGTGCCAGCAGTGGCGTTGTCAGGACTAGCGGGCCTCAAGAGACCCAGTACTTC. Translation gives CASSGVVRTSGPQETQYF.

Comments on this clone: The same CDR3 also results from other DNA sequences found in this sample. The CDR3 nucleotides are TGTGCCAGCAGTTACGATGGCCGGGGGGGTCAGCCCCAGCATTTT. It translates to CASSYDGRGGQPQHF. This chain links TRBV6-5 with TRBJ1-5; possible D gene TRBD1, 5 bases. The V end was cut by 2 bases, the J end by 6 bases, with 14 bases between. The germline gives CDR1 MNHEY, CDR2 SVGAGI. The CDR3 is 15 residues long.

The chain employs TRBV6-4 and TRBJ1-2; TRBD1 agrees at 7 bases. The junction had 8 bases not matched to a gene; V was cut back by 5 bases and J by 2 bases. This CDR3 contains 15 residues. Germline CDR1 reads MRHNA; CDR2 reads SNTAGT. CDR3: CASSRDRGPNYGYTF. The CDR3 DNA reads TGTGCCAGCAGTCGGGACAGAGGGCCCAACTATGGCTACACCTTC.

This clone was picked up a small number of times. The chain has TRBV29-1 and TRBJ2-2, with D possibly being TRBD1 (6 bases). CDR1 and CDR2 (germline): SQVTM, ANQGSEA. Trimming took 3 bases from V and 4 from J, leaving 12 bases between them. The CDR3 loop spans 14 amino acids. The CDR3 protein is CSVEYGQSTGELFF. CDR3 in DNA: TGCAGCGTTGAGTATGGACAGTCCACCGGGGAGCTGTTTTTT.

The chain links TRBV4-1 to TRBJ1-6, with 7 bases matching TRBD1. J gave up 7 bases and V 0 bases, and 6 bases lay outside the gene matches. The CDR3 spans 16 residues. Germline CDR1 and CDR2: MGHRA and YSYEKL. CDR3 region: CASSQEGQLLNSPLHF. The CDR3 region has the DNA TGCGCCAGCAGCCAAGAGGGACAGCTCTTAAATTCACCCCTCCACTTT.

This clone appeared a single time. This chain joins TRBV2 and TRBJ1-5, with D tentatively TRBD1 (5 bases). V was shortened by 2 bases and J by 7 bases, with 9 bases between the two germline ends. CDR3 length equals 13 residues. The germline CDR1 and CDR2 sequences are SNHLY and FYNNEI. As DNA, the CDR3 is TGTGCCAGCAGTGAACAGGGTACCCAGCCCCAGCATTTT. Its translation: CASSEQGTQPQHF.

The chain employs TRBV28 and TRBJ1-5; maybe TRBD1 (5 bases). Germline CDR1 is MDHEN and CDR2 is SYDVKM. The CDR3 covers 13 residues. V lost 5 bases and J 4 bases, leaving 9 bases between the germline ends. CDR3 in DNA: TGTGCCAGCAGTCAACAGGTTAATCAGCCCCAGCATTTT. Translation gives CASSQQVNQPQHF.

This clone was seen more than once but under ten times. J is TRBJ2-7 and V is TRBV4-1; the D gene is possibly TRBD2 (5 bases). Trimming took 0 bases from V and 5 from J, leaving 14 bases between them. Germline V gene data show CDR1 as MGHRA and CDR2 as YSYEKL. The CDR3 extends over 15 amino acids. In DNA form, the CDR3 reads TGCGCCAGCAGCCAAGAACTCCCTCGAGGGAACGAGCAGTACTTC. Translating it yields CASSQELPRGNEQYF.